This paragraph reports one T cell receptor (beta chain). Antigen: not known. Clones were read by immunoSEQ multiplex PCR, and TCRdb kept only the in-frame ones, dropping some. The sample lists 15,000 to 20,000 clones; around 89% were seen once. This record belongs to a study of T cells in localized non-small cell lung cancer. Study conclusions and caveats: Compared with tumor, uninvolved adjacent lung displayed greater T cell clonality, ranking highest overall. A median of roughly 55 of the top 100 tumor clones appeared in adjacent lung, which was paired and uninvolved. Higher adjacent-lung clonality was associated with shorter survival.

CDR1 is SGHTA and CDR2 is FQGNSA in the germline V gene. With 5 bases clipped from V and 9 bases from J, the junction kept 9 bases outside the gene matches. The CDR3 loop spans 14 amino acids. The gene calls are TRBV7-2 and TRBJ2-1; 8 nucleotides agree with TRBD2. Specimen: peripheral blood, collected before any cancer treatment. The origin of this receptor is a male donor at least 60 years old with stage II squamous cell lung carcinoma. The CDR3 protein is CASSPSGLAGEQFF. In DNA form, the CDR3 reads TGTGCCAGCAGCCCTAGCGGGCTAGCCGGTGAGCAGTTCTTC.